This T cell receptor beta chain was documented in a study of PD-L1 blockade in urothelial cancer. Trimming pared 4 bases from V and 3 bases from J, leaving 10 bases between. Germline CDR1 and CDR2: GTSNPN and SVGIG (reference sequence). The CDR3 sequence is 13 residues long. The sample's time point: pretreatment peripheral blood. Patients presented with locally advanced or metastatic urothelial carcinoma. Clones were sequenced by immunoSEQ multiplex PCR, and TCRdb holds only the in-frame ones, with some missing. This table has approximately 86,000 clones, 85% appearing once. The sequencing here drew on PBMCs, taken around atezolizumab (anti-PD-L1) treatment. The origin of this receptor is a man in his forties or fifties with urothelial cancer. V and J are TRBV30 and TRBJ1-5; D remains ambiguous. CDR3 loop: CAWNLGHNQPQHF. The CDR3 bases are TGTGCCTGGAATCTGGGCCACAATCAGCCCCAGCATTTT.